These 13 T cell receptor beta chains share one sample of origin, sequenced in a study of Ad26.COV2.S vaccination and SARS-CoV-2 variants. Treatment noted: approximately 18 received Ad26.COV2.S at low or high dose, single or two shots; about 5 received placebo; per-sample allocation not given. Collection of the samples took place on day 63 after the first injection of vaccine or placebo. Profiling relied on immunoSEQ multiplex PCR, and the TCRdb table lists in-frame clones only, not all of them. The table records around 310,000 clones, roughly 88% of them present only once. The source was peripheral blood, collected in a trial of Ad26.COV2.S vaccine versus placebo. These TCRs come from a person between 18 and 65 years old who received the Ad26.COV2.S COVID-19 vaccine or a placebo.

This rearrangement joins TRBV15 to TRBJ1-5; D unresolved. Trimming removed 5 bases at V and 4 bases at J, with 9 bases between. The CDR3 consists of 13 residues. The germline V gene encodes CDR1 LNHNV and CDR2 YYDKDF (reference sequence). In DNA form, the CDR3 reads TGTGCCACCAGCCGAATCCAAAATCAGCCCCAGCATTTT. Translating gives CATSRIQNQPQHF.

On this clone itself: This same CDR3 is encoded by further DNA sequences in the sample. The J gene is TRBJ2-2, the V gene TRBV6-5; possible D gene TRBD1, 6 bases. The CDR3 runs 12 residues. Trimming pared 2 bases from V and 8 bases from J, leaving 6 bases between. Germline V lookup: CDR1 MNHEY, CDR2 SVGAGI. The CDR3: CASSYGTGELFF. CDR3 DNA sequence: TGTGCCAGCAGTTACGGGACAGGGGAGCTGTTTTTT.

The chain combines TRBV10-3 with TRBJ2-1; no firm D call. This CDR3 has 14 residues. V dropped 2 bases and J dropped 6 bases, with 11 bases sitting between them. Germline lookup yields CDR1 ENHRY and CDR2 SYGVKD. Written as DNA, the CDR3 is TGTGCCATCAGTGAGGTAAAGACAAGCAATGAGCAGTTCTTC. Translated, it gives CAISEVKTSNEQFF.

The chain uses TRBV7-9 and TRBJ1-1; 7 nucleotides match TRBD1. This CDR3 spans 14 amino acids. Germline loops: CDR1 SEHNR, CDR2 FQNEAQ (reference sequence). The V segment lost 5 bases and the J segment 0 bases; nucleotides outside the gene matches: 3. As DNA, the CDR3 is TGTGCCAGCAGCCCAGGACAGGTGAACACTGAAGCTTTCTTT. Translating it yields CASSPGQVNTEAFF.

This clone was recorded once. V is TRBV9 and J is TRBJ2-1; maybe TRBD2 (6 bases). V lost 0 bases and J 7 bases, leaving 11 bases between the germline ends. Germline V gene sequence: CDR1 SGDLS, CDR2 YYNGEE. This CDR3 is 14 amino acids long. The CDR3 loop is CASSVEGLSNEQFF. In DNA, the CDR3 is TGTGCCAGCAGCGTAGAGGGACTCTCGAATGAGCAGTTCTTC. The whole variable domain, filled in from reference TRBV9 and TRBJ2-1, reads DSGVTQTPKHLITATGQRVTLRCSPRSGDLSVYWYQQSLDQGLQFLIQYYNGEERAKGNILERFSAQQFPDLHSELNLSSLELGDSALYFCASSVEGLSNEQFFGPGTRLTVL.

A note on this clone: Additional DNA sequences in this sample encode the identical CDR3. The chain employs TRBV14 and TRBJ1-2; D gene ambiguous. The CDR3 loop spans 12 amino acids. CDR1 and CDR2 (germline): SGHDN, FVKESK. Trimming took off 3 bases at V and 1 base at J, with 3 bases between the two ends. For the CDR3, the DNA is TGTGCCAGCAGCCAGGGTAACTATGGCTACACCTTC. It specifies CASSQGNYGYTF.

The chain is built from TRBV7-9 and TRBJ1-2; a possible D gene is TRBD1 (5 bases). CDR3 length equals 13 residues. Germline CDR1 SEHNR, CDR2 FQNEAQ (reference sequence). The V and J ends lost 8 bases and 11 bases respectively, with 21 bases between them. CDR3 nucleotides: TGTGCCAGCGGCAATGAGGGGATAGGAGGATACACCTTC. Its translation: CASGNEGIGGYTF.

This rearrangement joins TRBV7-9 to TRBJ2-3; 10 bases align to TRBD2. The CDR3 totals 16 residues. Germline V gene lookup returns CDR1 SEHNR and CDR2 FQNEAQ (reference sequence). The V segment lost 1 base and the J segment 4 bases; nucleotides outside the gene matches: 5. The CDR3 nucleotides are TGTGCCAGCAGCTTAGTACTAGCGGGATTCGCAGATACGCAGTATTTT. Amino acid sequence: CASSLVLAGFADTQYF.

The chain carries TRBV7-9 and TRBJ2-1; D perhaps matches TRBD2 (5 bases). CDR1 and CDR2 (germline): SEHNR, FQNEAQ (reference sequence). The CDR3 runs to 14 residues. V gave up 3 bases and J gave up 6 bases, with 12 bases separating them. The CDR3 protein is CASSFIGDSNEQFF. The CDR3 DNA reads TGTGCCAGCAGCTTCATCGGGGATAGCAATGAGCAGTTCTTC.

The chain is built from TRBV20-1 and TRBJ2-3, with 12 positions matching TRBD2. Germline trimming cut 3 bases from V and 4 bases from J; bases unmatched to any gene: 14. The CDR3 runs 18 residues. CDR1 DFQATT and CDR2 SNEGSKA come from the germline V gene (reference sequence). CDR3 protein: CSASGLAGGQSPSDTQYF. CDR3 bases: TGCAGTGCTAGTGGCCTAGCGGGAGGGCAGTCTCCTTCAGATACGCAGTATTTT.

The chain is built from TRBV19 and TRBJ1-1; D not certain. Trimming pared 7 bases from V and 4 bases from J, leaving 25 bases between. Germline V gives CDR1 LNHDA, CDR2 SQIVND (reference sequence). This CDR3 has 17 amino acids. CDR3 nucleotide sequence: TGTGCCAGTATCCTCATCGCCCGCGCGGGGAGACCCACTGAAGCTTTCTTT. Its protein is CASILIARAGRPTEAFF.

The V and J genes are TRBV6-5 and TRBJ2-1, with 7 bases identical to TRBD2. With V trimmed by 10 bases and J by 5 bases, 8 bases remained unmatched. The CDR3 has 13 amino acids. Per the germline V gene, CDR1 is MNHEY and CDR2 is SVGAGI. The chain's CDR3 is CATFAGVNNEQFF. The CDR3 bases are TGTGCCACCTTCGCGGGGGTCAACAATGAGCAGTTCTTC.

This clone was counted between two and nine times. The chain is built from TRBV5-1 and TRBJ2-1; TRBD2 matches 7 bases. Germline-derived CDR1 and CDR2 are SGHRS and YFSETQ. Losses at the gene ends were 4 bases for V and 2 bases for J; bases not matched to a gene: 9. The CDR3 has 16 residues. This CDR3 is CASSTGRSGAYNEQFF. The CDR3 DNA reads TGCGCCAGCAGCACCGGCCGGAGCGGGGCCTACAATGAGCAGTTCTTC.